The next 9 T cell receptor beta chains were all read from a single sample in a study of blood T cell repertoires in COVID-19 (dated by TCRdb to 2018 to 2021). Library method: the immunoSEQ multiplex PCR assay. Drawn from immuneACCESS, this table holds only the in-frame rearrangements with V and J called that TCRdb kept. Clones are partly lost; checked studies trace under half to an unresolved V gene and leave the rest unexplained. Recorded for this sample are 84,000 or so clones; around 90% of them occurred a single time. The ten top clones hold just under 7.5% of the sample. The sample comprised peripheral blood. Every receptor here comes from a man between 65 and 80 years old with acute or convalescent COVID-19.

V is TRBV3-1 (or the pseudogene TRBV3-2) and J is TRBJ2-5; 9 nucleotides line up with TRBD1. CDR3 size: 16 residues. With 1 base clipped from V and 5 bases from J, the junction kept 8 bases outside the gene matches. In germline, CDR1 is LGHDT, CDR2 YNNKEL (reference sequence). CDR3 protein: CASSQGGTGKHETQYF. In DNA form, the CDR3 reads TGTGCCAGCAGCCAAGGTGGGACAGGGAAACATGAGACCCAGTACTTC.

This sequence joins TRBV27 and TRBJ1-6, with 8 bases fitting TRBD1. V dropped 5 bases and J dropped 6; count of bases not matched to a gene: 9. Germline V gene data show CDR1 as MNHEY and CDR2 as SMNVEV (reference sequence). CDR3 length: 16 residues. CDR3 sequence (DNA): TGTGCCAGCAGTACCAGACAGGGGAAACGTAATTCACCCCTCCACTTT. Translated, it gives CASSTRQGKRNSPLHF.

The gene calls are TRBV14 and TRBJ2-1; 7 bases are a match to TRBD1. Germline V CDR1 and CDR2: SGHDN, FVKESK. With 8 bases clipped from V and 0 bases from J, the junction kept 7 bases outside the gene matches. The CDR3 consists of 15 residues. The CDR3 nucleotides are TGTGCCAGCCAGGGGACAGCGAGCTCCTACAATGAGCAGTTCTTC. It yields the protein CASQGTASSYNEQFF.

V and J are TRBV19 and TRBJ2-5; D is possibly TRBD1 (5 bases). The ends were cut back, 6 bases at V and 5 bases at J, with 16 bases in the middle. This CDR3 comprises 14 residues. The germline V gene encodes CDR1 LNHDA and CDR2 SQIVND (reference sequence). The CDR3 DNA follows: TGTGCCAGTAGCCCGCAAGGGGTAGTGGAGACCCAGTACTTC. It translates to CASSPQGVVETQYF.

V usage is TRBV19 and J usage is TRBJ1-3; D might be TRBD1 (6 bases). From germline, CDR1 is LNHDA and CDR2 SQIVND (reference sequence). V lost 7 bases to trimming and J lost 7 bases, with 20 bases between them. CDR3 length: 15 amino acids. The CDR3 region is CASIPRGLIGNTIYF. In DNA form, the CDR3 reads TGTGCCAGTATACCCAGGGGACTAATCGGCAACACCATATATTTT.

V usage is TRBV5-5 and J usage is TRBJ2-1; TRBD1 might be the D (7 bases). CDR1 is SGHKS, CDR2 YYEKEE, per germline (reference sequence). This CDR3 comprises 15 residues. Trimming removed 3 bases from V and 4 bases from J, with 14 bases in between. The CDR3 reads CASSSSGGIYNEQFF. The CDR3, as DNA: TGTGCCAGCAGCTCCTCAGGGGGGATTTACAATGAGCAGTTCTTC.

Only one count was recorded for this clone. The gene calls are TRBV18 and TRBJ2-3; 7 positions agree with TRBD1. Germline V gives CDR1 KGHSH, CDR2 LQKENI. V lost 1 base, J lost 5 bases, and 6 bases stayed unmatched. The CDR3 contains 15 residues. The CDR3 sequence: CASSPQGANGDTQYF. Written as DNA, the CDR3 is TGTGCCAGCTCACCACAGGGGGCTAATGGAGATACGCAGTATTTT. Together with reference TRBV18 and TRBJ2-3, the CDR3 gives the full variable domain: NAGVMQNPRHLVRRRGQEARLRCSPMKGHSHVYWYRQLPEEGLKFMVYLQKENIIDESGMPKERFSAEFPKEGPSILRIQQVVRGDSAAYFCASSPQGANGDTQYFGPGTRLTVL.

This clone was seen a few times. The V gene is TRBV19, the J gene TRBJ1-1; 8 bases are a match to TRBD1. V was clipped by 6 bases and J by 7 bases; unmatched bases: 13. The CDR3 runs to 15 residues. Germline CDR1 LNHDA, CDR2 SQIVND (reference sequence). The CDR3 bases are TGTGCCAGTAGGAGCTCAGGGGGCGCACCCCTTGAAGCTTTCTTT. This encodes CASRSSGGAPLEAFF.

This clone was detected only once. The V call is TRBV5-1, the J call TRBJ1-2; 9 nucleotides match TRBD1. V dropped 2 bases and J dropped 4; count of bases not matched to a gene: 6. Germline-derived CDR1 and CDR2 are SGHRS and YFSETQ. This CDR3 spans 15 amino acids. The CDR3 reads CASSLMGQGGYGYTF. CDR3 nucleotide sequence: TGCGCCAGCAGCTTAATGGGACAGGGTGGCTATGGCTACACCTTC. The full variable domain, in which reference TRBV5-1 and TRBJ1-2 provide the parts outside the CDR3, is KAGVTQTPRYLIKTRGQQVTLSCSPISGHRSVSWYQQTPGQGLQFLFEYFSETQRNKGNFPGRFSGRQFSNSRSEMNVSTLELGDSALYLCASSLMGQGGYGYTFGSGTRLTVV.